This T cell receptor beta chain is drawn from a study of shared clonotypes between healthy human individuals. Regarding the study as a whole: A reduction in generation probabilities was seen for non-shared clonotypes relative to those shared by all four donors. A handful of donors held about 5.1% of naive CD4 clonotypes in common.

V lost 2 bases, J lost 9 bases, and 10 bases stayed unmatched. Germline CDR1 is SGHDT and CDR2 is YYEEEE. The CDR3 has 14 residues. CD4+ cells underwent separation, giving CD45RA+ naive and CD45RA-negative memory subsets. Data came from immunoSEQ multiplex PCR; TCRdb stores just in-frame clones and leaves some out. The table includes hundreds of thousands of clones, 70% to 75% detected once. Worth noting for this clone: Its specificity is not known.

The chain combines TRBV5-6 with TRBJ1-1; TRBD1 matches 7 bases. The sample consisted of memory CD4+ T cells sorted from blood. Subset denoted: CD45RA-negative fraction. This receptor was identified in a man younger than 45 in good health. DNA of the CDR3: TGTGCCAGCAGCTTCCGGGACAGCAAATACCAAGCTTTCTTT. Protein: CASSFRDSKYQAFF.